This T cell receptor beta chain was identified in a study of T cell repertoires in cytomegalovirus infection. For the study at large: Both recently identified HLA-C-restricted and well-studied HLA-B-restricted CMV epitopes were used in the study. Carrying CMV and the relevant HLA type showed in public TCR beta signatures. Study-wide findings and caveats: CMV-specific TCR beta clonotypes restricted by HLA-C were the ones dominating the ex vivo response.

Details on this clonotype: Antigen specificity is unknown.

V was trimmed by 3 bases and J by 5 bases, leaving 18 bases between them. The CDR3 is made up of 16 amino acids. One entry per CDR3 protein results from TCRdb running MiXCR on the reads. The data show fewer than 900,000 distinct CDR3 sequences, 25% to 30% seen once. The chain has TRBV12-3 or TRBV12-4 and TRBJ2-3; D gene uncertain. The sequence derives from a human donor in good health (CMV status not recorded). Some clones in this sample may be carry-over from other donors' samples. This material consisted of cultured CD8+ T cells from PBMCs, taken from culture after CMV antigen stimulation. Written as DNA, the CDR3 is TGTGCCAGCAGTTTTATCTCGGCTAGGGATCGAGATACGCAGTATTTT. Translated: CASSFISARDRDTQYF.